This is a list of T cell receptor beta chains from one sample in a study of beta chain features in type 1 diabetes. The data were produced by immunoSEQ multiplex PCR, yet TCRdb's version contains in-frame clones alone and is incomplete. The table lists 500,000 to 650,000 clones, around 12% of them singletons. Sequencing was performed on naive CD4+ T cells from blood. The receptors were sampled from a man aged 25-45 years with type 1 diabetes. Both conserved end residues are part of each CDR3.

>TRBJ2-3|TRBV7-9
CASSPLGTGTDTQYF
>TRBJ1-4|TRBV7-8
CASSVTGRAEKLFF
>TRBJ2-5|TRBV6-6
CASVGPEATQYF
>TRBJ2-1|TRBV7-9
CASSFVYNEQFF
>TRBJ2-5|TRBV7-2
CASSLTSGGGIQYF
>TRBJ1-2|TRBV2
CASRKIQGPLYGYTF
>TRBJ1-1|TRBV7-9
CASSLGTVGTEAFF
>TRBJ1-2|TRBV10-3
CAISDSGTNYGYTF
>TRBJ2-7|TRBV7-3
CASSSGTGYEQYF
>TRBJ2-7|TRBV9
CASSVGTHPTYEQYF
>TRBJ2-7|TRBV7-8
CASSSRTGAGYEQYF
>TRBJ1-1|TRBV11-3
CASSLIENTEAFF
>TRBJ2-4|TRBV10-1
CASSDEGLAKNIQYF
>TRBJ2-3|TRBV5-1
CASSRDPGFPTDTQYF
>TRBJ1-5|TRBV28
CASSLSTGYVHQPQHF
>TRBJ2-2|TRBV11-2
CASSPVGGITGELFF
>TRBJ2-3|TRBV29-1
CSVNYRSTDTQYF
>TRBJ2-1|TRBV7-9
CASSLRPIPYNEQFF
>TRBJ1-3|TRBV6-5
CASSYWGFDLGNTIYF
>TRBJ2-3|TRBV29-1
CSVTDPRDTQYF
>TRBJ2-5|TRBV18
CASSPDRDGETQYF
>TRBJ2-7|TRBV5-1
CASSPDLYEQYF
>TRBJ2-7|TRBV5-6
CASSFRGEQYF
>TRBJ1-1|TRBV15
CATSQLGGDTEAFF
>TRBJ1-5|TRBV18
CASSQTGGGNQPQHF
>TRBJ1-2|TRBV4-3
CASSQDLKGGLFGYTF
>TRBJ2-1|TRBV29-1
CSVTQDRGFMDEQFF
>TRBJ1-2|TRBV28
CASSGTGGEGNYGYTF
>TRBJ2-7|TRBV2
CASTSGTGNDEQYF
>TRBJ1-2|TRBV5-1
CASSLDQGDYTF
>TRBJ2-1|TRBV7-9
CASSLTGDEQFF
>TRBJ2-1|TRBV25-1
CASSPPSGTGTEQFF
>TRBJ1-2|TRBV29-1
CSGLGQGAGYTF
>TRBJ1-2|TRBV25-1
CASSDNPNPANYGYTF
>TRBJ1-4|TRBV6-5
CASSRQAYNEKLFF
>TRBJ2-4|TRBV6-5
CASRPTGGWDIQYF
>TRBJ2-1|TRBV25-1
CASSPFRGSYNEQFF
>TRBJ2-3|TRBV18
CASSPRALQEGTDTQYF
>TRBJ2-7|TRBV9
CASSVATGGFYEQYF
>TRBJ1-2|TRBV6-6
CASSYTKYGYTF
>TRBJ1-4|TRBV30
CAWSVQAEAEKLFF
>TRBJ1-6|TRBV5-4
CASSPGTGNSPLHF